The subject of this entry is one T cell receptor (beta chain). Its target is not known. A much larger clone differs from this one at a single base, so this may be a read error. Looked up from germline, CDR1 is MNHEY and CDR2 is SMNVEV (reference sequence). The CDR3 is 13 amino acids. V was shortened by 6 bases and J by 4 bases, with 10 bases between the two germline ends. TCRdb called the multiplex PCR reads again in MiXCR, with one record for every CDR3 protein. The sample carries about 47,000 distinct CDR3 sequences, approximately 22% recorded once. These data belong to a study of breast tumors, draining lymph nodes, adjacent tissues. Study-wide points: Luminal-like breast cancer showed significantly higher tumor–nontumor repertoire similarity than basal-like. Tumor TCR diversity was below lymph nodes but above nontumor tissue.

The sequenced sample consisted of breast tumor tissue. The chain recombines TRBV27 with TRBJ1-5; D perhaps matches TRBD1 (5 bases). This receptor was taken from a female donor with breast cancer. Some clones in this sample may be carry-over from other donors' samples. The DNA for the CDR3 is TGTGCCAGCAGGGGGCTGGGGAATCAGCCCCAGCATTTT. It codes for CASRGLGNQPQHF.